The following is a T cell receptor (beta chain) sequence with its context. The antigen is unknown. CDR1 is MDHEN and CDR2 is SYDVKM in the germline V gene. The CDR3 covers 15 residues. The germline V and J ends were trimmed by 3 bases and 6 bases, with 15 bases remaining between them. The source of the sample is a study of lymphopenia after photon versus proton radiotherapy. The study, taken as a whole, reports: Post-nadir TCR diversity decline inversely tracked overall survival among those who died.

The repertoire was sequenced with immunoSEQ multiplex PCR; TCRdb's copy has only in-frame clones and lacks some. The data hold 150,000 to 200,000 clones, with approximately 90% observed a single time. The origin of this receptor is a man aged 50 or older with gastric cancer. This rearrangement joins TRBV28 to TRBJ1-5; possibly TRBD1 for D (6 bases). The sequences come from peripheral blood, collected from a patient treated with photon-based radiotherapy. As DNA, the CDR3 is TGTGCCAGCAGTTTGATAGGGGGGTCCGGTCAGCCCCAGCATTTT. Encoded protein: CASSLIGGSGQPQHF.